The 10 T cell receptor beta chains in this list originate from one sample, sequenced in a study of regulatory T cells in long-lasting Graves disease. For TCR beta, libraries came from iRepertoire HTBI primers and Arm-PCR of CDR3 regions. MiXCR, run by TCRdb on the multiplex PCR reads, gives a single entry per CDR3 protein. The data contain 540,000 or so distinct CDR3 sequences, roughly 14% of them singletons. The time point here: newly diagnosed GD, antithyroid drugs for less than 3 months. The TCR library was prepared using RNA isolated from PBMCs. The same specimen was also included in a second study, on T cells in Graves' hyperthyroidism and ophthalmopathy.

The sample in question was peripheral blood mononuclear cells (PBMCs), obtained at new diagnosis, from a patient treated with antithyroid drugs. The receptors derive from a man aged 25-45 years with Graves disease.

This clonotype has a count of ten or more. CDR3 bases: TGTGCCAGCTCACCGCGCGGCGCCTACGGGCCGCAGTATTTT. Translating gives CASSPRGAYGPQYF. The chain links TRBV18 to TRBJ2-3; D remains unclear. Germline CDR1 KGHSH, CDR2 LQKENI. The CDR3 is 14 amino acids. Trimming pared 3 bases from V and 10 bases from J, leaving 17 bases between.

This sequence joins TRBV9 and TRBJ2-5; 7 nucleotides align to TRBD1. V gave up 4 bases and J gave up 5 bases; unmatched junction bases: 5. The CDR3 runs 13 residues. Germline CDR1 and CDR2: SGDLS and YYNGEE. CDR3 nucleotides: TGTGCCAGCAGCAGGGGGCCTCGGGAGACCCAGTACTTC. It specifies CASSRGPRETQYF.

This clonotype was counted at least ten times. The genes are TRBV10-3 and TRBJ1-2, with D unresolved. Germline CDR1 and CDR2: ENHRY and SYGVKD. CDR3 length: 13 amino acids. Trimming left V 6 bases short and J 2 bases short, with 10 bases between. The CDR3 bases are TGTGCCATCAGGACCGGGAACAACTATGGCTACACCTTC. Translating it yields CAIRTGNNYGYTF.

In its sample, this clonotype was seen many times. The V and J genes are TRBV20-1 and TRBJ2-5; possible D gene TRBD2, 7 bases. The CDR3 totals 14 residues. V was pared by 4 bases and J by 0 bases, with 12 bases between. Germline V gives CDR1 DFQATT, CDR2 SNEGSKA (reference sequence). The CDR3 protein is CSANREGDQETQYF. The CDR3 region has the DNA TGCAGTGCTAACAGGGAGGGAGACCAAGAGACCCAGTACTTC.

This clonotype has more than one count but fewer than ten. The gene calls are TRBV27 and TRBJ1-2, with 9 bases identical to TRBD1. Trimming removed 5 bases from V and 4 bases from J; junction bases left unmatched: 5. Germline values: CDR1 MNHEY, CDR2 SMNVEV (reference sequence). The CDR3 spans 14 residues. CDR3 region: CASSGQGPSYGYTF. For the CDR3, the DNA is TGTGCCAGCAGTGGACAGGGGCCTTCCTATGGCTACACCTTC.

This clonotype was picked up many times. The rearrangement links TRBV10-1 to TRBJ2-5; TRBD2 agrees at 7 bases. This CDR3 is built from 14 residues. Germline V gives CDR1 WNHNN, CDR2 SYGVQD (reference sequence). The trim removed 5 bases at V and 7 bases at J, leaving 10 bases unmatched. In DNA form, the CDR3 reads TGCGCCAGCAGTTCTGGCGGGGGAGGAGGGACCCAGTACTTC. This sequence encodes CASSSGGGGGTQYF.

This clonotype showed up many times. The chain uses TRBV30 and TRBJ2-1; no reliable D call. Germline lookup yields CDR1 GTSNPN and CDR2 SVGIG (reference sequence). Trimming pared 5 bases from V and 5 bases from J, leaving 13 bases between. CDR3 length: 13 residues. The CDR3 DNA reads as TGTGCCTGGTCCCGAGTGTCGAACAATGAGCAGTTCTTC. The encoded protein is CAWSRVSNNEQFF.

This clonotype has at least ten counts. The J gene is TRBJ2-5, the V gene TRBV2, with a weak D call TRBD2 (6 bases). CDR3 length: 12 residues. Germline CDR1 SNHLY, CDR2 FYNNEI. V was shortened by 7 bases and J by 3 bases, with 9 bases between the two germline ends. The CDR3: CASTEGKETQYF. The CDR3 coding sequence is TGTGCCAGCACGGAGGGCAAAGAGACCCAGTACTTC.

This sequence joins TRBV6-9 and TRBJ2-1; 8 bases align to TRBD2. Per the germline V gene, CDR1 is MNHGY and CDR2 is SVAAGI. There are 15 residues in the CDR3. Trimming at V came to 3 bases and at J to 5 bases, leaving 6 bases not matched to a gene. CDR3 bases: TGTGCCAGCAGTTACCCAGGCGGGAGGCACAATGAGCAGTTCTTC. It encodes CASSYPGGRHNEQFF.

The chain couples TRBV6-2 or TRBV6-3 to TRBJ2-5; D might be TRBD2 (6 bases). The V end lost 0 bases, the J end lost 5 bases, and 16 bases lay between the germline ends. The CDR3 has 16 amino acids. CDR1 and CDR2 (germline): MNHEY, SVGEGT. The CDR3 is CASSYSVGEGRETQYF. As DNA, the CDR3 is TGTGCCAGCAGTTACTCTGTCGGGGAAGGGAGGGAGACCCAGTACTTC.